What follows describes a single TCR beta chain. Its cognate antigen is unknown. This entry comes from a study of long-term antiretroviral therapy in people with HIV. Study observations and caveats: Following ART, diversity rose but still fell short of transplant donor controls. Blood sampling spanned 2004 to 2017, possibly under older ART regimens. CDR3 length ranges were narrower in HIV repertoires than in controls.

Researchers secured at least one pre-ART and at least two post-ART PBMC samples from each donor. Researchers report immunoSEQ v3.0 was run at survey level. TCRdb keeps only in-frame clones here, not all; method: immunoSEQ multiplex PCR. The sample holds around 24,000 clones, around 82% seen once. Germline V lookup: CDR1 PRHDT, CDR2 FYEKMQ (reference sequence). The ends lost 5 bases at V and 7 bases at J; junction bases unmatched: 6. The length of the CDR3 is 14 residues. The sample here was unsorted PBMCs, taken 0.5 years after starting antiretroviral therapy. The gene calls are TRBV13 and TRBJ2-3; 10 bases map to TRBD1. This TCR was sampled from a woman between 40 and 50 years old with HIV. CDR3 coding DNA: TGTGCCAGCAGCACCGGACAGGGGGGGTATACGCAGTATTTT. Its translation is CASSTGQGGYTQYF.